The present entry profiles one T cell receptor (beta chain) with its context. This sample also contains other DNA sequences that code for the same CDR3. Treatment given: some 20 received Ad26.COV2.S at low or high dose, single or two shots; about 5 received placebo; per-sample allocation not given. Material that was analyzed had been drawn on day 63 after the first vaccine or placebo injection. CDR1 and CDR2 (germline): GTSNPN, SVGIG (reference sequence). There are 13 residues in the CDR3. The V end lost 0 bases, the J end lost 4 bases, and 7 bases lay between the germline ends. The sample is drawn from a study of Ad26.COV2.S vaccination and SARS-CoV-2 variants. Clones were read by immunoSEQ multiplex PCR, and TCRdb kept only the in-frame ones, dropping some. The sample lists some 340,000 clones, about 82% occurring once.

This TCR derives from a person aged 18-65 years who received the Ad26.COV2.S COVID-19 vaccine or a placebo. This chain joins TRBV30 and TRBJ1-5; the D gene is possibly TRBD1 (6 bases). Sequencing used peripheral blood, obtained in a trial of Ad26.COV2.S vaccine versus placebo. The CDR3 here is CAWSVQGNQPQHF. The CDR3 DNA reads TGTGCCTGGAGTGTACAGGGAAATCAGCCCCAGCATTTT.